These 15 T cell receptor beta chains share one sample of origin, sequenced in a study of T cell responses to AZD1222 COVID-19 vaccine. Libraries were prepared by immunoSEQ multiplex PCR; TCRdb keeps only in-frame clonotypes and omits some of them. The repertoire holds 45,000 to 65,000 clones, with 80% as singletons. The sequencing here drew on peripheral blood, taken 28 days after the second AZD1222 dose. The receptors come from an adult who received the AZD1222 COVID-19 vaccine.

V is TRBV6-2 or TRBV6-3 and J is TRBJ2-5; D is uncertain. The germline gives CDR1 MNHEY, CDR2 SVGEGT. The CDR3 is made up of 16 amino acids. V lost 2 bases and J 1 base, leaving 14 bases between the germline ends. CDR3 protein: CASSYGQAVVQETQYF. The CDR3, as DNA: TGTGCCAGCAGTTACGGTCAGGCCGTCGTCCAAGAGACCCAGTACTTC.

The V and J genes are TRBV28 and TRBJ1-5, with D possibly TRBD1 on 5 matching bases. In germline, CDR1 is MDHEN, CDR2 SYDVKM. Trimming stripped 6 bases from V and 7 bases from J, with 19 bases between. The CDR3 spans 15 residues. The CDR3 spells CASSPLGTTWQPQHF. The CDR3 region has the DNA TGTGCCAGCAGCCCCCTAGGGACGACTTGGCAGCCCCAGCATTTT.

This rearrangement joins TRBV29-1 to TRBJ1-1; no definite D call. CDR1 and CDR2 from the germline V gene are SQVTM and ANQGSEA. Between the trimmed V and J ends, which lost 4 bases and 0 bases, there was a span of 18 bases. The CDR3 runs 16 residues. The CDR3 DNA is TGCAGCGTTGCAACCTTAGGAGGAAGCATGAACACTGAAGCTTTCTTT. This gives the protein CSVATLGGSMNTEAFF.

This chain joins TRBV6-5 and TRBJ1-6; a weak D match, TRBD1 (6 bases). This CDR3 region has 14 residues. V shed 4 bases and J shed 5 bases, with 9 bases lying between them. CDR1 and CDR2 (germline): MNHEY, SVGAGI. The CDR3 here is CASSFQGNNSPLHF. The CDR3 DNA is TGTGCCAGCAGTTTCCAGGGGAATAATTCACCCCTCCACTTT.

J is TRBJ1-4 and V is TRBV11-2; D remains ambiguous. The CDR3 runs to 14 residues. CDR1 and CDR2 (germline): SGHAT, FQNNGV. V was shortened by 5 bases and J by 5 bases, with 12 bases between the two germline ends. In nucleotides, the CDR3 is TGTGCCAGCAGCCCAGTTGCAGAAAATGAAAAACTGTTTTTT. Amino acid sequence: CASSPVAENEKLFF. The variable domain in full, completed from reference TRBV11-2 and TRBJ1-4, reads EAGVAQSPRYKIIEKRQSVAFWCNPISGHATLYWYQQILGQGPKLLIQFQNNGVVDDSQLPKDRFSAERLKGVDSTLKIQPAKLEDSAVYLCASSPVAENEKLFFGSGTQLSVL.

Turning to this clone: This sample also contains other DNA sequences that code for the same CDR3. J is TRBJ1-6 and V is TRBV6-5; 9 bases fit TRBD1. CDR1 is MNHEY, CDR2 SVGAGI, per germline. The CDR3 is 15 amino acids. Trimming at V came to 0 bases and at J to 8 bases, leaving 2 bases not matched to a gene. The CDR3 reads CASSYSRTGDSPLHF. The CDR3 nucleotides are TGTGCCAGCAGTTACTCCCGGACAGGGGATTCACCCCTCCACTTT.

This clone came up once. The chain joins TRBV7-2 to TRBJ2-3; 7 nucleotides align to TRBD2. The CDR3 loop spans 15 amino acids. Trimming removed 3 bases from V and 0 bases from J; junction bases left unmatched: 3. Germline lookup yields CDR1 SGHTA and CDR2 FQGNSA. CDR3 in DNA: TGTGCCAGCAGCTTTCCGGGACTAAGCACAGATACGCAGTATTTT. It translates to CASSFPGLSTDTQYF.

This chain's CDR3 is CASSQAGTGAAGELFF. DNA for the CDR3: TGTGCCAGCAGCCAAGCCGGGACAGGGGCCGCCGGGGAGCTGTTTTTT. The chain joins TRBV3-1 (or the pseudogene TRBV3-2) to TRBJ2-2, with TRBD1 identical over 10 bases. The CDR3 is made up of 16 amino acids. Germline CDR1 and CDR2: LGHDT and YNNKEL (reference sequence). V dropped 1 base and J dropped 6; count of bases not matched to a gene: 5.

In DNA form, the CDR3 reads TGTGCCAGCAGCGCGGCCGGGGGGATAGCCCAGCATTTT. It encodes CASSAAGGIAQHF. V and J are TRBV27 and TRBJ1-5, with a possible D match to TRBD1 (5 bases). In germline, CDR1 is MNHEY, CDR2 SMNVEV (reference sequence). The V gene lost 6 bases and the J gene lost 11 bases, with 17 bases spanning the gap. This CDR3 is 13 amino acids long.

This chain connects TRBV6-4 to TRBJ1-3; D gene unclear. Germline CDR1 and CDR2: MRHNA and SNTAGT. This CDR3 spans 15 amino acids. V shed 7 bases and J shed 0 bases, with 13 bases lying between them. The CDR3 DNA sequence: TGTGCCAGCAAGGCGGACGGTCTCTCTGGAAACACCATATATTTT. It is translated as CASKADGLSGNTIYF.

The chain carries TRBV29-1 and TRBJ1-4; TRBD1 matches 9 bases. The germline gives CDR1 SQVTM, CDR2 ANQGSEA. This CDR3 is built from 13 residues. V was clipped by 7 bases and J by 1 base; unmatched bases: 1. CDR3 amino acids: CSGGQGTNEKLFF. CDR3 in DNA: TGCAGCGGGGGACAGGGAACTAATGAAAAACTGTTTTTT.

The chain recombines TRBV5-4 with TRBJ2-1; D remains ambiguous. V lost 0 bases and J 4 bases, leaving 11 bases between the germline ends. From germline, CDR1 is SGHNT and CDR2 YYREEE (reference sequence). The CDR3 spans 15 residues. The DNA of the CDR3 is TGTGCCAGCAGCTTGGGCTCGGATCTTTACAATGAGCAGTTCTTC. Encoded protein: CASSLGSDLYNEQFF.

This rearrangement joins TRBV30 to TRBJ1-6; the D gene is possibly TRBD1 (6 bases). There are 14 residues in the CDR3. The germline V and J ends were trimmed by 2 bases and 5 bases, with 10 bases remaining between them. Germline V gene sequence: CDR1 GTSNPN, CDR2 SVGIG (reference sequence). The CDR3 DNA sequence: TGTGCCTGGAGTACCGACAGGAATAATTCACCCCTCCACTTT. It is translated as CAWSTDRNNSPLHF.

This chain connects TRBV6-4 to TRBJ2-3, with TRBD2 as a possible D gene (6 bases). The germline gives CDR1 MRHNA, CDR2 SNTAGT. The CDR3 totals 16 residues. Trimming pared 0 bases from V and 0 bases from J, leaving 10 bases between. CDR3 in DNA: TGTGCCAGCAGTGACTCAGTAAGCGGGAGCACAGATACGCAGTATTTT. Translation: CASSDSVSGSTDTQYF.

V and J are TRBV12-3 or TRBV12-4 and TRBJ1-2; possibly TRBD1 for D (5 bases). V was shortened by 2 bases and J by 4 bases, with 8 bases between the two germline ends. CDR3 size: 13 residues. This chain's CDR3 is CASSLQGGYGYTF. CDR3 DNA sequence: TGTGCCAGCAGTTTACAGGGTGGCTATGGCTACACCTTC.